The present T cell receptor (beta chain) was sequenced within a study of blood T cells in healthy people across ages. Findings of the study overall: Across samples, TCR beta diversity tracked strongly with naive T cell percentage. Donors of long life had a larger count of naive CD4+ cells and greater diversity than aged donors.

On this clonotype: Its cognate antigen is unknown.

Primers used in a second PCR of about 6 to 11 cycles were a sample-barcoded 5' primer and a J-beta primer mix. TCRdb called the 5' RACE reads again in MiXCR, with one record for every CDR3 protein. The sample consists of approximately 1,000,000 distinct CDR3 sequences, over 35% of them appearing once. This CDR3 region has 13 residues. The germline V and J ends were trimmed by 2 bases and 10 bases, with 12 bases remaining between them. The germline V gene has CDR1 MNHEY and CDR2 SVGAGI. The sample comprised blood. This sequence joins TRBV6-5 and TRBJ1-5, with D possibly TRBD1 on 5 matching bases. The receptor comes from an older woman in good health. The CDR3 is CASSYREGLPQHF. The CDR3 DNA reads as TGTGCCAGCAGTTACAGGGAGGGGCTTCCCCAGCATTTT.